The present TCR beta chain was sequenced within a study of radiotherapy plus CTLA-4 blockade in lung cancer listed by TCRdb under 2018. With regard to the full study: Objective responses occurred in roughly 19% of enrolled patients, and over 30% achieved disease control. Results and caveats for the whole study, not just this receptor: TCR clones derived from tumors expanded in peripheral blood after treatment with radiotherapy and ipilimumab. The strongest predictors of response were reported to be early dynamic shifts in blood T cell clones along with a rise in serum interferon-beta following radiation.

Concerning this clone: The antigen it recognizes is unknown. No much larger clonotype is one base removed from it; base qualities were not supplied.

The cysteine opens and the phenylalanine closes a CDR3 of 15 amino acids. Only the CDR3 part of the read is kept: 45 bases, read in frame from the first base. Focal radiation therapy combined with CTLA-4 blockade (ipilimumab) was tested in patients with chemo-refractory metastatic non-small-cell lung cancer. Receptor amplification or capture employed the immunoSEQ multiplex PCR assay. TCRdb carries this immuneACCESS record with in-frame sequences only. Its versions omit some clonotypes, under half of them owing to an unresolved V gene in the studies checked, with the rest unexplained. The sample has more than 55,000 clones on record, more than 60% of them singletons. The ten most abundant clones make up roughly 4% of the sample.

The clonotype originates from a human donor with non-small cell lung cancer who had a partial response to radiotherapy plus ipilimumab. The sequence joins TRBV21-1 to TRBJ2-3; the DNA was not compared with TRBD1, the D call given in the table. TRBV21-1 is an annotated pseudogene. The sequencing used peripheral blood, collected from a patient treated with radiotherapy plus ipilimumab. The DNA reads as follows: TGTGCCAGCGGCAAAGAAGAGACAGGGGGAGATACGCAGTATTTT. It codes for CASGKEETGGDTQYF.